The TCR beta chain under discussion was sequenced for a study of shared clonotypes between healthy human individuals. Study as a whole: The people who gave samples were two women and three men aged 18 to 49. A donor's plate count was three for CD4 naive and three for CD4 memory; CD8 naive had two and CD8 memory one. General study points: The small donor group covered limited genetic and exposure diversity.

Germline V gene lookup returns CDR1 SNHLY and CDR2 FYNNEI. V was cut by 7 bases and J by 2 bases, with 11 bases left in between. The CDR3 contains 14 residues. Participating donors were healthy, HIV-negative adults free of recent acute infections or vaccinations. Comment on this clone: Its antigen is not identified.

The protocol was immunoSEQ multiplex PCR, while the TCRdb copy is restricted to in-frame clones and leaves out a portion. The data show some 2,000,000 clones, more than 90% seen once. The chain links TRBV2 to TRBJ2-2; D ambiguous. The source of this sequence is a man aged 18 to 29 in good health. Sequenced: naive CD4+ T cells sorted from blood. Sample subset: CD45RA+ positively selected. CDR3 in amino acids: CASIHRYNTGELFF. The CDR3, as DNA: TGTGCCAGCATACATAGATATAACACCGGGGAGCTGTTTTTT.